One and the same sample provided the 27 T cell receptor beta chains below, sequenced in a study of cytomegalovirus exposure and HLA in healthy donors. The PCR employed 60 Vbeta primers together with 13 Jbeta primers. Only in-frame clones appear in the TCRdb table, and some are missing; sequencing was by immunoSEQ multiplex PCR. This sample has about 160,000 clones, with roughly 79% found just once. Sequencing was carried out using PBMCs. These receptors came from a woman aged 40 to 50 in good health and CMV-seropositive.

The chain employs TRBV11-2 and TRBJ1-2, with D maybe TRBD1 (5 bases). The length of the CDR3 is 13 residues. The V end lost 3 bases, the J end lost 8 bases, and 13 bases lay between the germline ends. Per the germline V gene, CDR1 is SGHAT and CDR2 is FQNNGV. The CDR3 loop is CASSFGRVGGYTF. The CDR3 nucleotides read TGTGCCAGCAGCTTTGGCAGGGTAGGCGGCTACACCTTC.

This clone occurred once. The V gene is TRBV29-1, the J gene TRBJ2-7, with 9 bases lining up with TRBD1. This CDR3 comprises 13 residues. V dropped 1 base and J dropped 4; count of bases not matched to a gene: 2. Per germline, CDR1 SQVTM and CDR2 ANQGSEA. The CDR3 sequence: CSVEGTGAYEQYF. Here the CDR3 DNA reads TGCAGCGTTGAAGGGACAGGGGCATACGAGCAGTACTTC.

Notes on this clone: Other DNA sequences in the sample encode the same CDR3. The rearrangement uses TRBV10-3 and TRBJ2-3, with 7 bases fitting TRBD2. The length of the CDR3 is 12 residues. In germline, CDR1 is ENHRY, CDR2 SYGVKD. After removal of 8 bases from V and 6 bases from J, the junction contained 5 bases not matched to a gene. The CDR3: CAISPGGDTQYF. The CDR3 nucleotides are TGTGCCATCTCCCCCGGGGGGGATACGCAGTATTTT.

On this clone itself: Germline and junction disagree at one end, which may indicate a read error. This chain connects TRBV5-1 to TRBJ1-1; D perhaps matches TRBD1 (5 bases). Germline assignment: CDR1 SGHRS and CDR2 YFSETQ. The CDR3 contains 15 residues. CDR3 coding DNA: TGCGCCAGCAGCCCTGGAGCTGGGGGGAACCCTGAAGCTTTCTTT. It is translated as CASSPGAGGNPEAFF.

The chain is built from TRBV15 and TRBJ1-4, with a possible D match to TRBD1 (6 bases). Trimming removed 3 bases from V and 8 bases from J, with 19 bases in between. CDR1 is LNHNV, CDR2 YYDKDF, per germline (reference sequence). This CDR3 has 16 amino acids. In DNA, the CDR3 is TGTGCCACCAGCAGTCCCCAGGCAGGGGAACGGGAAAAACTGTTTTTT. It codes for CATSSPQAGEREKLFF.

As concerns this clone: An end of the junction does not agree with germline; a read error may underlie this. The rearrangement links TRBV7-9 to TRBJ2-5, with TRBD1 as a possible D gene (6 bases). In germline, CDR1 is SEHNR, CDR2 FQNEAQ (reference sequence). The CDR3 loop spans 14 amino acids. The CDR3 spells CSSSPGESWETQYF. Here the CDR3 DNA reads TGTTCCAGCAGCCCAGGGGAGTCTTGGGAGACCCAGTACTTC.

The chain uses TRBV16 and TRBJ1-1, with D uncertain. Germline V gene data show CDR1 as KGHSY and CDR2 as FQNENV. V gave up 2 bases and J gave up 1 base, with 17 bases separating them. This CDR3 is 17 amino acids long. CDR3 sequence: CASSQRTTGSPNTEAFF. DNA of the CDR3: TGTGCCAGCAGCCAAAGGACGACGGGGAGCCCGAACACTGAAGCTTTCTTT.

The V call is TRBV9, the J call TRBJ1-3; 7 bases line up with TRBD1. The length of the CDR3 is 19 residues. Germline V lookup: CDR1 SGDLS, CDR2 YYNGEE. The V segment lost 3 bases and the J segment 2 bases; nucleotides outside the gene matches: 17. The CDR3 DNA reads as TGTGCCAGCAGCGAGGGAAGGGGGCAGGGGCGCAGCACTGGAAACACCATATATTTT. It codes for CASSEGRGQGRSTGNTIYF.

V and J are TRBV6-5 and TRBJ1-5, with D uncertain. V was cut by 5 bases and J by 5 bases, with 13 bases left in between. Germline V gene lookup returns CDR1 MNHEY and CDR2 SVGAGI. This CDR3 contains 14 residues. CDR3 region: CASSAGSGDQPQHF. The DNA of the CDR3 is TGTGCCAGCAGTGCGGGGAGCGGGGATCAGCCCCAGCATTTT.

V usage is TRBV27 and J usage is TRBJ2-3; 9 nucleotides align to TRBD2. CDR1 and CDR2 (germline): MNHEY, SMNVEV (reference sequence). The CDR3 is 14 amino acids. V was pared by 6 bases and J by 7 bases, with 8 bases of the junction left unmatched. CDR3 sequence: CASRASGDRYTQYF. As DNA, the CDR3 is TGTGCCAGCAGAGCTAGCGGGGACCGGTATACGCAGTATTTT.

This clone was seen only a few times. The V call is TRBV5-1, the J call TRBJ1-4; D is unclear. CDR1 is SGHRS and CDR2 is YFSETQ in the germline V gene. This CDR3 region has 17 residues. Trimming cost V 0 bases and J 6 bases, with 18 bases left between them. The CDR3 bases are TGCGCCAGCAGCTTGGTGCCCAGAGGATTCCTTGATGAAAAACTGTTTTTT. This codes for CASSLVPRGFLDEKLFF.

Written as DNA, the CDR3 is TGTGCCAGCAGTTTCCAGCCCGGGCCCACAGGAAAACTGTTTTTT. Translating gives CASSFQPGPTGKLFF. The chain joins TRBV28 to TRBJ1-4; weak D call: TRBD1 (5 bases). Germline lookup yields CDR1 MDHEN and CDR2 SYDVKM. This CDR3 region has 15 residues. Trimming shortened V by 3 bases and J by 10 bases, and 18 bases separated the two germline ends.

In this sample, this clone turned up a few times. The rearrangement uses TRBV28 and TRBJ1-1, with D uncertain. Per the germline V gene, CDR1 is MDHEN and CDR2 is SYDVKM. The ends were cut back, 3 bases at V and 0 bases at J, with 5 bases in the middle. The CDR3 sequence is 13 residues long. The CDR3 loop reads CASSFPMNTEAFF. In DNA form, the CDR3 reads TGTGCCAGCAGTTTCCCAATGAACACTGAAGCTTTCTTT.

This clone is a singleton in its sample. As DNA, the CDR3 is TGTGCCAGCAGCTTGGAGGGGGCGAATTTGATGAACACTGAAGCTTTCTTT. Its translation: CASSLEGANLMNTEAFF. The J gene is TRBJ1-1, the V gene TRBV5-6; 7 positions match TRBD1. The CDR3 is made up of 17 amino acids. Losses at the gene ends were 0 bases for V and 0 bases for J; bases not matched to a gene: 8. Germline V gene sequence: CDR1 SGHDT, CDR2 YYEEEE.

V is TRBV27 and J is TRBJ2-1, with 7 positions matching TRBD2. Losses at the gene ends were 3 bases for V and 7 bases for J; bases not matched to a gene: 0. The germline gives CDR1 MNHEY, CDR2 SMNVEV (reference sequence). The CDR3 is 12 residues long. CDR3 nucleotides: TGTGCCAGCAGTTTGGGGGGGAATGAGCAGTTCTTC. Translated: CASSLGGNEQFF.

A note on this clone: Compared with germline, one end of the junction differs, possibly owing to a read error. The gene calls are TRBV5-1 and TRBJ2-6; 8 nucleotides align to TRBD1. Germline values: CDR1 SGHRS, CDR2 YFSETQ. This CDR3 is built from 19 residues. The CDR3 spells CASSPWSRTGTSGANGLTF. The CDR3 DNA sequence: TGCGCCAGCAGCCCCTGGAGCCGGACAGGGACCTCTGGGGCCAACGGCCTGACTTTC.

The V and J genes are TRBV6-5 and TRBJ1-5; the D gene is possibly TRBD1 (5 bases). Germline V lookup: CDR1 MNHEY, CDR2 SVGAGI. There are 14 residues in the CDR3. The ends were cut back, 6 bases at V and 9 bases at J, with 18 bases in the middle. The CDR3 nucleotides read TGTGCCAGCAGCCTACAATCTCAGGGAGGGCCCCAGCATTTT. The encoded protein is CASSLQSQGGPQHF.

This clone was seen more than once but under ten times. The chain employs TRBV7-2 and TRBJ2-1; no clear D gene. V lost 1 base to trimming and J lost 9 bases, with 13 bases between them. Germline CDR1 SGHTA, CDR2 FQGNSA. The CDR3 has 14 amino acids. CDR3 sequence (DNA): TGTGCCAGCAGCTTAGGAAGGAGACGTTTTGAGCAGTTCTTC. It codes for CASSLGRRRFEQFF.

This chain connects TRBV7-2 to TRBJ1-1; D is ambiguous. This CDR3 spans 15 amino acids. The V gene's germline CDR1 is SGHTA and CDR2 FQGNSA. V shed 5 bases and J shed 5 bases, with 18 bases lying between them. In DNA, the CDR3 is TGTGCCAGCAGCCCACCCGTCGGGGTGAGAACTGAAGCTTTCTTT. This sequence encodes CASSPPVGVRTEAFF. Drawing the rest from reference TRBV7-2 and TRBJ1-1, the complete variable domain is GAGVSQSPSNKVTEKGKDVELRCDPISGHTALYWYRQSLGQGLEFLIYFQGNSAPDKSGLPSDRFSAERTGGSVSTLTIQRTQQEDSAVYLCASSPPVGVRTEAFFGQGTRLTVV.

This chain uses TRBV28 with TRBJ1-4; 7 nucleotides line up with TRBD1. V was clipped by 8 bases and J by 7 bases; unmatched bases: 13. This CDR3 is built from 15 residues. CDR1 MDHEN and CDR2 SYDVKM come from the germline V gene. DNA for the CDR3: TGTGCCAGCGGAGCTCTACAGGGGCTGGGTGAAAAACTGTTTTTT. Translated, it gives CASGALQGLGEKLFF. Full variable domain (rest looked up from reference TRBV28 and TRBJ1-4): DVKVTQSSRYLVKRTGEKVFLECVQDMDHENMFWYRQDPGLGLRLIYFSYDVKMKEKGDIPEGYSVSREKKERFSLILESASTNQTSMYLCASGALQGLGEKLFFGSGTQLSVL.

This clone has a count of ten or more. The V and J genes are TRBV19 and TRBJ1-3, with no clear D. The germline V gene encodes CDR1 LNHDA and CDR2 SQIVND (reference sequence). The CDR3 spans 13 residues. V was trimmed by 10 bases and J by 0 bases, leaving 10 bases between them. The CDR3 nucleotides read TGTGCCACCGCCGACACCTCTGGAAACACCATATATTTT. It encodes CATADTSGNTIYF. The whole variable domain, filled in from reference TRBV19 and TRBJ1-3, reads DGGITQSPKYLFRKEGQNVTLSCEQNLNHDAMYWYRQDPGQGLRLIYYSQIVNDFQKGDIAEGYSVSREKKESFPLTVTSAQKNPTAFYLCATADTSGNTIYFGEGSWLTVV.

The V and J genes are TRBV9 and TRBJ2-5; 7 bases agree with TRBD2. This CDR3 is built from 15 residues. Germline V CDR1 and CDR2: SGDLS, YYNGEE. Trimming removed 0 bases from V and 5 bases from J; junction bases left unmatched: 7. The CDR3 sequence is CASSVGPAGSETQYF. In DNA, the CDR3 is TGTGCCAGCAGCGTAGGCCCAGCGGGGTCGGAGACCCAGTACTTC.

In its sample, this clone was seen once. Within the sample, other DNA sequences also encode this same CDR3. The chain is built from TRBV10-3 and TRBJ1-1; no clear D gene. The CDR3 loop spans 13 amino acids. The ends were cut back, 4 bases at V and 3 bases at J, with 9 bases in the middle. CDR1 is ENHRY and CDR2 is SYGVKD in the germline V gene. CDR3 residues: CAISVTEDTEAFF. DNA of the CDR3: TGTGCCATCAGTGTCACAGAAGACACTGAAGCTTTCTTT.

The rearrangement joins TRBV5-1 to TRBJ2-7; TRBD2 matches at 9 bases. The CDR3 consists of 16 residues. The ends lost 4 bases at V and 2 bases at J; junction bases unmatched: 10. Germline V lookup: CDR1 SGHRS, CDR2 YFSETQ. The CDR3 is CASSPDSGGPAYEQYF. The CDR3 region has the DNA TGCGCCAGCAGCCCCGATAGCGGGGGCCCAGCCTACGAGCAGTACTTC.

This chain links TRBV7-9 with TRBJ2-1, with D unclear. V shed 7 bases and J shed 1 base, with 11 bases lying between them. Germline CDR1 reads SEHNR; CDR2 reads FQNEAQ (reference sequence). The CDR3 consists of 14 residues. The CDR3 DNA follows: TGTGCCAGCACAATGACTGAGTCCTACAATGAGCAGTTCTTC. Encoded protein: CASTMTESYNEQFF.

The rearrangement joins TRBV4-2 to TRBJ2-3; D call uncertain. CDR1 LGHNA and CDR2 YNFKEQ come from the germline V gene. V was cut by 3 bases and J by 4 bases, with 14 bases left in between. The CDR3 is 15 amino acids. The CDR3 sequence: CASSHPGDEADTQYF. The CDR3 DNA follows: TGTGCCAGCAGCCACCCTGGAGACGAGGCAGATACGCAGTATTTT.

This CDR3 is CASSIGTGSEKLFF. As DNA, the CDR3 is TGTGCCAGTAGTATCGGGACAGGGTCTGAAAAACTGTTTTTT. V is TRBV19 and J is TRBJ1-4; 9 bases match TRBD1. After removal of 3 bases from V and 7 bases from J, the junction contained 3 bases not matched to a gene. The CDR3 has 14 amino acids. Germline V gene lookup returns CDR1 LNHDA and CDR2 SQIVND (reference sequence). Variable domain in full (rest from reference TRBV19 and TRBJ1-4): DGGITQSPKYLFRKEGQNVTLSCEQNLNHDAMYWYRQDPGQGLRLIYYSQIVNDFQKGDIAEGYSVSREKKESFPLTVTSAQKNPTAFYLCASSIGTGSEKLFFGSGTQLSVL.